Listed below are T cell receptor beta chains from one sample, sequenced in a study of spatial heterogeneity in lung cancer. TCRdb reprocessed the 5' RACE reads with MiXCR, giving one entry per CDR3 protein. The sample includes roughly 70,000 distinct CDR3 sequences, approximately 8.9% seen only once; the top ten take approximately 1.8%. The source material was PBMCs, sampled at follow-up. The receptors derive from a female donor with early-stage non-small cell lung cancer. CDR3s include the opening cysteine and the closing phenylalanine or tryptophan. D genes are given only for firm matches.

V gene	J gene	D gene	CDR3 protein
TRBV7-2	TRBJ2-5	-	CASSKPQETQYF
TRBV7-2	TRBJ2-1	-	CASSLWAGGYNEQFF
TRBV20-1	TRBJ2-7	TRBD2	CGGLAGALGYEQYF
TRBV6-1	TRBJ2-3	TRBD2	CASSSGLAESSTDTQYF
TRBV2	TRBJ1-2	-	CASRLRLANYGYTF
TRBV7-3	TRBJ2-1	TRBD2	CASSSLSGSGFHEQFF
TRBV7-7	TRBJ2-1	-	CASSLGNRNNEQFF
TRBV18	TRBJ1-5	-	CASSPQHPSPYSNQPQHF
TRBV20-1	TRBJ2-4	-	CSARVTTDLVKNIQYF
TRBV10-3	TRBJ2-7	-	CAISDTYRSHYEQYF
TRBV7-4	TRBJ2-5	-	CASSFPPTVLETQYF
TRBV20-1	TRBJ1-6	-	CSARGQALEWSPLHF
TRBV6-2/TRBV6-3	TRBJ2-2	-	CASSYSTSSRELFF
TRBV12-3/TRBV12-4	TRBJ1-1	-	CASSFGQNTEAFF
TRBV20-1	TRBJ2-3	TRBD2	CSAKTSGTTDTQYF
TRBV25-1	TRBJ1-5	-	CASSELRANQPQHF
TRBV27	TRBJ2-7	TRBD2	CASSTTSGLSYEQYF
TRBV7-2	TRBJ2-3	-	CASSLEHTQYF
TRBV18	TRBJ2-2	-	CASSPSEAGELFF
TRBV20-1	TRBJ1-6	-	CSARDPNSPLHF
TRBV24-1	TRBJ2-1	-	CATSDSLAHGQFF
TRBV11-2	TRBJ2-2	-	CASSFTSNTGELFF
TRBV27	TRBJ2-1	TRBD2	CASSLIAGGQGEQFF
TRBV4-2	TRBJ1-1	TRBD1	CASSRTSGGAGGLGETEAFF
TRBV30	TRBJ1-4	-	CAWGFGEKLFF
TRBV27	TRBJ1-3	-	CASSSLIGNTIYF
TRBV12-3/TRBV12-4	TRBJ1-2	TRBD1	CASSFLATGEGYGYTF
TRBV12-3/TRBV12-4	TRBJ2-1	TRBD2	CASIPGLADGDEQFF
TRBV20-1	TRBJ2-1	-	CSARDLSGVSYNEQFF
TRBV7-8	TRBJ2-3	TRBD2	CVSSPPLAGKDF
TRBV30	TRBJ1-1	-	CAWRTPGSLNTEAFF
TRBV7-9	TRBJ2-2	-	CASSLRTGELFF
TRBV7-8	TRBJ2-2	-	CASSLGIAANTGELFF
TRBV15	TRBJ2-3	-	CATSTRIWDRLSDTQYF
TRBV6-6	TRBJ1-1	-	CASRQTRNTEAFF
TRBV5-1	TRBJ2-3	TRBD2	CASSGNSGSTDTQYF
TRBV20-1	TRBJ2-1	-	CSARVIGDIYNEQFF
TRBV12-3/TRBV12-4	TRBJ2-2	-	CASSLEAHTGELFF
TRBV4-2	TRBJ2-3	-	CASSQGEPTDTQYF
TRBV4-2	TRBJ1-4	TRBD1	CASSLTGSDNEKLFF
TRBV11-1	TRBJ2-3	TRBD2	CASSPAGGSTDTQYF
TRBV28	TRBJ2-5	TRBD2	CASSPLSSGRTQETQYF
TRBV12-3/TRBV12-4	TRBJ2-5	TRBD2	CASSPNPSGSQETQYF
TRBV6-1	TRBJ1-5	-	CASSEEEGQSQPQHF
TRBV12-3/TRBV12-4	TRBJ2-3	TRBD2	CASSRRTSGSGTDTQYF
TRBV7-3	TRBJ2-5	TRBD1	CASSPRQGRGETQYF
TRBV11-2	TRBJ2-1	-	CASSLDGNEQFF
TRBV7-9	TRBJ2-7	-	CASSLASGFYEQYF
TRBV7-9	TRBJ2-3	-	CASSSRTASTDTQYF
TRBV29-1	TRBJ2-5	-	CSVLGTPPYQETQYF
TRBV12-3/TRBV12-4	TRBJ1-5	TRBD1	CASSIQGAGQPQHF
TRBV5-1	TRBJ2-3	TRBD2	CASSLVASGSIGDTQYF
TRBV25-1	TRBJ2-1	TRBD1	CASGTGSSYNEQFF
TRBV20-1	TRBJ1-5	-	CSANVGQPQHF
TRBV19	TRBJ2-1	-	CASSIKRQALSYNEQFF
TRBV5-1	TRBJ2-1	-	CASSLGGQHNEQFF
TRBV3-1	TRBJ1-2	-	CASSQDRSYGYTF
TRBV5-4	TRBJ2-5	TRBD1	CASSPRDRGEATQYF
TRBV2	TRBJ2-2	TRBD2	CASSALAGGHGELFF
TRBV5-1	TRBJ2-7	TRBD2	CASGLSSGDYEQYF